This TCR beta chain was captured in a study of cytomegalovirus exposure and HLA in healthy donors. Healthy bone marrow donors supplied every sample. This clone has a single count. The PCR used 60 Vbeta and 13 Jbeta primers. Here immunoSEQ multiplex PCR was the method, and the copy in TCRdb shows in-frame clones only, minus some. The sample holds more than 150,000 clones, roughly 80% seen once. The clonotype was recovered from a boy aged 10-17 years in good health and CMV-seronegative. Sequencing input: PBMCs.

The DNA for the CDR3 is TGTGCCAGCAGCTTAGGAGTCGGGGGGGGTAACTATGGCTACACCTTC. This codes for CASSLGVGGGNYGYTF. The chain recombines TRBV7-2 with TRBJ1-2; tentatively, D is TRBD1 (5 bases). The germline V and J ends were trimmed by 1 base and 1 base, with 13 bases remaining between them. The germline V gene has CDR1 SGHTA and CDR2 FQGNSA. CDR3 length: 16 residues.